A single count supports the clone carrying this TCR beta chain. The method was immunoSEQ multiplex PCR; TCRdb's version includes in-frame clones alone and lacks a portion of them. Of about 2.5 million clones in the sample, roughly 90% were seen once. This specimen comes from a study of shared clonotypes between healthy human individuals. The TCR comes from a young man in good health. Some clones in this sample may be carry-over from other donors' samples. The sequenced material came from naive CD4+ T cells from PBMCs. The subset was: CD45RA+ positively selected.

DNA of the CDR3: TGTGCCATCAGTGAGTCTCGACAGCCCATGGAGACCCAGTACTTC. It specifies CAISESRQPMETQYF. The V gene is TRBV10-3, the J gene TRBJ2-5; possibly TRBD1 for D (5 bases). The V gene's germline CDR1 is ENHRY and CDR2 SYGVKD. This CDR3 comprises 15 residues. V lost 0 bases, J lost 5 bases, and 13 bases lay in between.